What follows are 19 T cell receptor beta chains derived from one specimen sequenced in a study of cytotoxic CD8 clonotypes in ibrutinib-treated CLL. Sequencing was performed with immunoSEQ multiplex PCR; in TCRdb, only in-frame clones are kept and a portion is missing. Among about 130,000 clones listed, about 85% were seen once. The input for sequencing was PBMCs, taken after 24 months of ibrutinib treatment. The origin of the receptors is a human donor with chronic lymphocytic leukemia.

The CDR3 loop reads CASSPNAPQGGSNTEAFF. Here the CDR3 DNA reads TGTGCCAGCTCACCAAACGCTCCCCAGGGTGGGTCCAACACTGAAGCTTTCTTT. The V gene is TRBV18, the J gene TRBJ1-1; weak D call: TRBD1 (5 bases). V lost 2 bases to trimming and J lost 2 bases, with 21 bases between them. The CDR3 is 18 amino acids. The V gene's germline CDR1 is KGHSH and CDR2 LQKENI.

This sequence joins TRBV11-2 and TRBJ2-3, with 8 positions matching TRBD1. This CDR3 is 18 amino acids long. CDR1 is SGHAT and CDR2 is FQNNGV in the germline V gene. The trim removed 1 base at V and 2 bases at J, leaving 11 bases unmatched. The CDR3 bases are TGTGCCAGCAGCTTAGGGCGGGGCAGGGGGCATATCACAGATACGCAGTATTTT. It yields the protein CASSLGRGRGHITDTQYF.

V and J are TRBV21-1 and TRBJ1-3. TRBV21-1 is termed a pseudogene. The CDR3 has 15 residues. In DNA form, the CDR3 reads TGTGCCAGCAGGTACGCCCGATACTCTGGAAACACCATATATTTT. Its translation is CASRYARYSGNTIYF.

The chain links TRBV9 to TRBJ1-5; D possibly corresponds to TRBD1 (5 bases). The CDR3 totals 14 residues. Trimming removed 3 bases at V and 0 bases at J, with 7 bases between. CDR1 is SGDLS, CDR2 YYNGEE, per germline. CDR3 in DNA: TGTGCCAGCAGCGGAGGGGATAGCAATCAGCCCCAGCATTTT. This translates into CASSGGDSNQPQHF.

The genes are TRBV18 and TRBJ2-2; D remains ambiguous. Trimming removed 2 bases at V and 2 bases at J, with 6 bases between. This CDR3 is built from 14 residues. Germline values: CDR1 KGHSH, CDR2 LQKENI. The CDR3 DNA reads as TGTGCCAGCTCACCAAAGGGCAACACCGGGGAGCTGTTTTTT. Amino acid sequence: CASSPKGNTGELFF.

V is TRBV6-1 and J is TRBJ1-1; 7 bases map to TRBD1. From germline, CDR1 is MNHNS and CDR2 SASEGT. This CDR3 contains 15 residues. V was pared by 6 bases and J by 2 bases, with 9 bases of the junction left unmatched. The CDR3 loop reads CASRTGWGFNTEAFF. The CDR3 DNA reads TGTGCCAGCAGGACAGGGTGGGGATTTAACACTGAAGCTTTCTTT.

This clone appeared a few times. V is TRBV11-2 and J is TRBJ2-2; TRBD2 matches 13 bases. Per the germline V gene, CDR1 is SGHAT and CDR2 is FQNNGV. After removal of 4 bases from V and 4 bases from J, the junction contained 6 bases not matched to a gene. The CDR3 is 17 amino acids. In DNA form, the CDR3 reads TGTGCCAGCAGCTCCAGGACTAGCGGGGGCCCCACCGGGGAGCTGTTTTTT. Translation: CASSSRTSGGPTGELFF.

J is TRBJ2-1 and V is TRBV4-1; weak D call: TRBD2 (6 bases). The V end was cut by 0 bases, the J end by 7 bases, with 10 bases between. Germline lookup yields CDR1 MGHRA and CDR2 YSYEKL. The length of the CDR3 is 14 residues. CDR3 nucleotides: TGCGCCAGCAGCCAAGATCTAGCGAGGAATGAGCAGTTCTTC. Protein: CASSQDLARNEQFF.

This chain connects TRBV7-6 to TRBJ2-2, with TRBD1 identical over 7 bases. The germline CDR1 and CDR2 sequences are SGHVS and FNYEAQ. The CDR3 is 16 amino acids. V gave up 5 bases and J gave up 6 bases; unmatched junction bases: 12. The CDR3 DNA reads TGTGCCAGCAGCCCCTGGACAGGAGGAGACGCCGGGGAGCTGTTTTTT. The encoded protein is CASSPWTGGDAGELFF.

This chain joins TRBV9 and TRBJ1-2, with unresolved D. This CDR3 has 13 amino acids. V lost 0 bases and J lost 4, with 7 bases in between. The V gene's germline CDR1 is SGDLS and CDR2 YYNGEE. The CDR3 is CASSVEAGYGYTF. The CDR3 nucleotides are TGTGCCAGCAGCGTAGAGGCTGGCTATGGCTACACCTTC.

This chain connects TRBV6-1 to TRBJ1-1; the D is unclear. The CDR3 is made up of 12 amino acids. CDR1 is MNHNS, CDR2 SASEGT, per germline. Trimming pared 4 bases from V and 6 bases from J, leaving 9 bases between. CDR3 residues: CASSGREAEAFF. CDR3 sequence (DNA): TGTGCCAGCAGTGGGAGGGAGGCTGAAGCTTTCTTT.

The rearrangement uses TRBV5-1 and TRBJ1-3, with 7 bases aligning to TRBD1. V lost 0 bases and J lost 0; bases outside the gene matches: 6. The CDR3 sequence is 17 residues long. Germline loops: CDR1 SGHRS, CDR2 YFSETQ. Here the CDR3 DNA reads TGCGCCAGCAGCTTGGGACAGGGATCAATCTCTGGAAACACCATATATTTT. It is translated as CASSLGQGSISGNTIYF.

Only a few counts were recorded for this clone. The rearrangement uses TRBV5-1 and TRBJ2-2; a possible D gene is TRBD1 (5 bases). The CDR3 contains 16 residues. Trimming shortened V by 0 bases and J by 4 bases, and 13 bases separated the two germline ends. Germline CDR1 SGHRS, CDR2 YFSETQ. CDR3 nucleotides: TGCGCCAGCAGCTTGGGCTCGACCCAGGGCACCGGGGAGCTGTTTTTT. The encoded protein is CASSLGSTQGTGELFF.

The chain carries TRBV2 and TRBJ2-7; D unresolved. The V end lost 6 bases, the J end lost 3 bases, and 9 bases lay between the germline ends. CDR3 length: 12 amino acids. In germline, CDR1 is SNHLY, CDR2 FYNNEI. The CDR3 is CASRGGVYEQYF. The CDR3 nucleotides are TGTGCCAGCAGGGGTGGGGTCTACGAGCAGTACTTC.

CDR3 loop: CASSRTQGLRGGRNEKLFF. In DNA form, the CDR3 reads TGCGCCAGCAGCAGAACACAGGGACTCCGGGGGGGTAGGAATGAAAAACTGTTTTTT. The genes are TRBV5-1 and TRBJ1-4; a possible D gene is TRBD1 (6 bases). The CDR3 covers 19 residues. V was clipped by 4 bases and J by 5 bases, with 27 bases between them. From germline, CDR1 is SGHRS and CDR2 YFSETQ.

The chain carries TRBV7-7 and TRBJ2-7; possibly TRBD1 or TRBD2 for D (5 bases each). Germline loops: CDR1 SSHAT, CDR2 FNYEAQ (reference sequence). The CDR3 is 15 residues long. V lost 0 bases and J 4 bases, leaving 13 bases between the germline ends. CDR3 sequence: CASSLAAGREYEQYF. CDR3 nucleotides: TGTGCCAGCAGCTTAGCGGCAGGGAGAGAGTACGAGCAGTACTTC.

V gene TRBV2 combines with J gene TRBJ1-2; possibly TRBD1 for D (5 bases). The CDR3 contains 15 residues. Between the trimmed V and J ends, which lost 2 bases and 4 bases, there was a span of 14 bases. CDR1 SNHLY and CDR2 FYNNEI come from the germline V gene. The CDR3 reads CASSELRGRGYGYTF. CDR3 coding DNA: TGTGCCAGCAGTGAATTAAGGGGTCGAGGCTATGGCTACACCTTC.

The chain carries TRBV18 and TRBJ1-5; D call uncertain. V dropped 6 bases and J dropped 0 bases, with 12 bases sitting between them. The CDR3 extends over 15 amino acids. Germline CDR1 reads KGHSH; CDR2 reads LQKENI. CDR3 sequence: CASSPNRNSNQPQHF. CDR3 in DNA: TGTGCCAGCTCTCCCAATAGGAATAGCAATCAGCCCCAGCATTTT.

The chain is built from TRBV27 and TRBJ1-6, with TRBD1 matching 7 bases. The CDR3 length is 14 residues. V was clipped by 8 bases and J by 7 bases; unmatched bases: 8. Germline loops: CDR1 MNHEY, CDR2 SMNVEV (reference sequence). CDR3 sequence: CASGRQGLNSPLHF. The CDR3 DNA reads TGTGCCAGCGGAAGACAGGGATTGAATTCACCCCTCCACTTT.